The 12 T cell receptor beta chains given below trace back to one sample, sequenced in a study of blood T cell repertoires in COVID-19. Measured with immunoSEQ multiplex PCR; TCRdb has only the in-frame clones, and not every one. Altogether fewer than 250,000 clones are present, 83% being singletons, with the ten largest covering 3% to 4%. Material for sequencing was PBMCs or T cells enriched from blood (not recorded which). The receptors were gathered from a woman aged 40-49 years who had been exposed to COVID-19.

CDR3 region: CASSQYTGGANQPQHF. The CDR3 DNA is TGTGCCAGCAGCCAATACACAGGGGGCGCGAATCAGCCCCAGCATTTT. The chain combines TRBV3-1 (or the pseudogene TRBV3-2) with TRBJ1-5; 9 positions agree with TRBD1. The CDR3 length is 16 residues. V lost 2 bases and J lost 4; bases outside the gene matches: 6. Germline CDR1 reads LGHDT; CDR2 reads YNNKEL (reference sequence).

The chain is built from TRBV7-9 and TRBJ2-5; tentatively, D is TRBD2 (6 bases). Deletions cut 2 bases from V and 3 bases from J, with 19 bases between. Germline V gives CDR1 SEHNR, CDR2 FQNEAQ (reference sequence). This CDR3 has 17 residues. The CDR3 protein is CASSLIGGIESEETQYF. CDR3 coding DNA: TGTGCCAGCAGCTTAATAGGAGGGATTGAGTCGGAAGAGACCCAGTACTTC.

The V call is TRBV7-2, the J call TRBJ1-2, with D perhaps matching TRBD1 (5 bases). Looked up from germline, CDR1 is SGHTA and CDR2 is FQGNSA. V was clipped by 5 bases and J by 6 bases, with 16 bases between them. This CDR3 has 14 amino acids. CDR3 in amino acids: CASSPTQGLDGYTF. For the CDR3, the DNA is TGTGCCAGCAGCCCGACCCAGGGATTGGATGGCTACACCTTC.

The J gene is TRBJ1-4, the V gene TRBV28; D is ambiguous. CDR3 size: 13 residues. Germline values: CDR1 MDHEN, CDR2 SYDVKM. Trimming removed 8 bases at V and 0 bases at J, with 7 bases between. The CDR3 here is CASSLATNEKLFF. In DNA form, the CDR3 reads TGTGCCAGCTCCCTTGCAACTAATGAAAAACTGTTTTTT. The full variable domain, its missing parts supplied by reference TRBV28 and TRBJ1-4, is DVKVTQSSRYLVKRTGEKVFLECVQDMDHENMFWYRQDPGLGLRLIYFSYDVKMKEKGDIPEGYSVSREKKERFSLILESASTNQTSMYLCASSLATNEKLFFGSGTQLSVL.

This sequence joins TRBV3-1 (or the pseudogene TRBV3-2) and TRBJ1-1, with D tentatively TRBD1 (5 bases). The CDR3 loop spans 12 amino acids. Trimming cost V 4 bases and J 8 bases, with 11 bases left between them. In germline, CDR1 is LGHDT, CDR2 YNNKEL (reference sequence). CDR3 sequence: CASSLTDREAFF. CDR3 nucleotides: TGTGCCAGCAGCCTTACCGACAGAGAAGCTTTCTTT.

The V and J genes are TRBV7-9 and TRBJ2-2; possibly TRBD2 for D (5 bases). The length of the CDR3 is 15 residues. V lost 3 bases, J lost 2 bases, and 10 bases lay in between. The germline V gene encodes CDR1 SEHNR and CDR2 FQNEAQ (reference sequence). This chain's CDR3 is CASSFGADNTGELFF. The CDR3 DNA sequence: TGTGCCAGCAGCTTCGGAGCGGATAACACCGGGGAGCTGTTTTTT.

The chain has TRBV28 and TRBJ2-1, with 8 bases lining up with TRBD2. J was trimmed by 5 bases and V by 3 bases; bases with no gene match: 6. Per the germline V gene, CDR1 is MDHEN and CDR2 is SYDVKM. The CDR3 is 15 residues long. The DNA for the CDR3 is TGTGCCAGCAGTTTCCCCGGGGGGGGCAACAATGAGCAGTTCTTC. Its protein is CASSFPGGGNNEQFF.

V usage is TRBV3-1 (or the pseudogene TRBV3-2) and J usage is TRBJ1-2, with D perhaps TRBD1 (6 bases). The V gene lost 2 bases and the J gene lost 7 bases, with 14 bases spanning the gap. The V gene's germline CDR1 is LGHDT and CDR2 YNNKEL (reference sequence). The CDR3 is 14 amino acids. The CDR3 region is CASSQNRIGGGYTF. The CDR3 DNA reads TGTGCCAGCAGCCAAAATCGAATAGGGGGTGGCTACACCTTC.

This clone was seen a few times. The chain carries TRBV2 and TRBJ1-2; D is perhaps TRBD1 (6 bases). V was clipped by 6 bases and J by 5 bases, with 16 bases between them. The length of the CDR3 is 14 residues. Germline values: CDR1 SNHLY, CDR2 FYNNEI. The DNA of the CDR3 is TGTGCCAGCAGCCCCACGGGGGGCCCGTATGGCTACACCTTC. Residues: CASSPTGGPYGYTF.

The rearrangement joins TRBV9 to TRBJ2-1; 7 bases match TRBD2. This CDR3 spans 13 amino acids. The germline V gene encodes CDR1 SGDLS and CDR2 YYNGEE. J lost 5 bases, V lost 4 bases, and 3 bases had no gene match. CDR3 coding DNA: TGTGCCAGCAGCCCCCGGGGGGACAATGAGCAGTTCTTC. Translated: CASSPRGDNEQFF. The full variable domain, rest sourced from reference TRBV9 and TRBJ2-1, is DSGVTQTPKHLITATGQRVTLRCSPRSGDLSVYWYQQSLDQGLQFLIQYYNGEERAKGNILERFSAQQFPDLHSELNLSSLELGDSALYFCASSPRGDNEQFFGPGTRLTVL.

The V gene is TRBV27, the J gene TRBJ2-1, with 14 bases identical to TRBD2. CDR3 length: 16 amino acids. With V trimmed by 3 bases and J by 6 bases, 4 bases remained unmatched. Germline CDR1 is MNHEY and CDR2 is SMNVEV (reference sequence). CDR3 sequence (DNA): TGTGCCAGCAGTTTGACTAGCGGGGGGGCCCTCAATGAGCAGTTCTTC. Encoded protein: CASSLTSGGALNEQFF.

CDR3 nucleotides: TGTGCCAGCAGCCCCGGGAATGTAGGATCCGAGCAGTTCTTC. It yields the protein CASSPGNVGSEQFF. The V gene is TRBV11-1, the J gene TRBJ2-1, with a weak D call TRBD2 (5 bases). Germline assignment: CDR1 SGHAT and CDR2 FQDESV (reference sequence). The ends were cut back, 5 bases at V and 10 bases at J, with 18 bases in the middle. This CDR3 is built from 14 residues.